This is a list of T cell receptor beta chains from one sample in a study of blood T cell repertoires in COVID-19. Only in-frame clones appear in the TCRdb table, and some are missing; sequencing was by immunoSEQ multiplex PCR. The data contain tens of thousands of clones, 88% of them singletons. Material: PBMCs or T cells enriched from blood (not recorded which). The receptors shown here come from a woman in her 40s who had recovered from COVID-19. Both conserved end residues are part of each CDR3. A D gene is named only where the DNA matches it firmly. Clone size, where shown, is once, few, many, or a class for clones that have expanded.

V gene: TRBV19; D gene: -; clone size: -; J gene: TRBJ2-2; CDR3 protein: CASLREGGQGQTGELFF; CDR3 DNA: TGTGCCAGTTTAAGAGAAGGTGGGCAGGGTCAAACCGGGGAGCTGTTTTTT
V gene: TRBV12-3/TRBV12-4; D gene: -; clone size: -; J gene: TRBJ2-1; CDR3 protein: CAAGLLTGGKFF; CDR3 DNA: TGTGCCGCGGGACTCCTGACTGGAGGGAAGTTCTTC
V gene: TRBV2; D gene: -; clone size: -; J gene: TRBJ2-1; CDR3 protein: CASSEGIQAIYNEQFF; CDR3 DNA: TGTGCCAGCAGTGAAGGTATACAGGCCATCTACAATGAGCAGTTCTTC
V gene: TRBV4-1; D gene: TRBD1; clone size: -; J gene: TRBJ1-4; CDR3 protein: CASSARGTGHLLATNEKLFF; CDR3 DNA: TGCGCCAGCAGCGCCAGGGGGACAGGGCATTTACTTGCAACTAATGAAAAACTGTTTTTT
V gene: TRBV12-5; D gene: TRBD2; clone size: -; J gene: TRBJ2-5; CDR3 protein: CASGPGTAGGLYQETQYF; CDR3 DNA: TGTGCTAGTGGACCCGGCACCGCGGGGGGCCTGTACCAAGAGACCCAGTACTTC
V gene: TRBV19; D gene: TRBD2; clone size: -; J gene: TRBJ2-1; CDR3 protein: CASSIERTSGRPRVDEQFF; CDR3 DNA: TGTGCCAGTAGTATTGAAAGGACTAGCGGTCGCCCAAGGGTCGATGAGCAGTTCTTC
V gene: TRBV19; D gene: TRBD1; clone size: -; J gene: TRBJ1-1; CDR3 protein: CASSITGVNAEAFF; CDR3 DNA: TGTGCCAGTAGTATCACAGGGGTGAATGCTGAAGCTTTCTTT
V gene: TRBV5-6; D gene: TRBD2; clone size: -; J gene: TRBJ2-3; CDR3 protein: CASSLNSGVGDTQYF; CDR3 DNA: TGTGCCAGCAGCTTGAATAGCGGGGTCGGGGATACGCAGTATTTT
V gene: TRBV5-8; D gene: -; clone size: -; J gene: TRBJ2-3; CDR3 protein: CASPSSLAGPRTDTQYF; CDR3 DNA: TGTGCCAGCCCCTCCTCCCTGGCGGGGCCGAGGACAGATACGCAGTATTTT
V gene: TRBV7-2; D gene: -; clone size: -; J gene: TRBJ2-4; CDR3 protein: CASSLAGWNAPSGQTPKNIQYF; CDR3 DNA: TGTGCCAGCAGCTTAGCGGGCTGGAACGCCCCATCAGGTCAGACCCCCAAAAACATTCAGTACTTC
V gene: TRBV6-1; D gene: TRBD1; clone size: -; J gene: TRBJ1-6; CDR3 protein: CASSEGQGARFGNSPLHF; CDR3 DNA: TGTGCCAGCAGTGAAGGACAGGGGGCGCGGTTTGGGAATTCACCCCTCCACTTT
V gene: TRBV27; D gene: TRBD2; clone size: medium-sized; J gene: TRBJ2-5; CDR3 protein: CASSFASGGPRMTQYF; CDR3 DNA: TGTGCCAGCAGTTTTGCTAGCGGGGGCCCCAGGATGACCCAGTACTTC
V gene: TRBV10-3; D gene: -; clone size: -; J gene: TRBJ1-6; CDR3 protein: CAISGGGGSPLHF; CDR3 DNA: TGTGCCATCAGTGGTGGTGGCGGGTCACCCCTCCACTTT
V gene: TRBV5-1; D gene: TRBD1; clone size: -; J gene: TRBJ2-7; CDR3 protein: CASSLGTGRSYEQYF; CDR3 DNA: TGCGCCAGCAGCTTGGGGACAGGGAGATCCTACGAGCAGTACTTC
V gene: TRBV25-1; D gene: -; clone size: -; J gene: TRBJ1-3; CDR3 protein: CASTESSSGNTIYF; CDR3 DNA: TGTGCCAGCACAGAATCAAGCTCTGGAAACACCATATATTTT
V gene: TRBV12-3/TRBV12-4; D gene: -; clone size: -; J gene: TRBJ2-5; CDR3 protein: CASSPTGETQYF; CDR3 DNA: TGTGCCAGCAGCCCGACTGGGGAGACCCAGTACTTC
V gene: TRBV6-5; D gene: -; clone size: -; J gene: TRBJ1-2; CDR3 protein: CASRTPGGPYGYTF; CDR3 DNA: TGTGCCAGCAGGACCCCTGGCGGGCCCTATGGCTACACCTTC